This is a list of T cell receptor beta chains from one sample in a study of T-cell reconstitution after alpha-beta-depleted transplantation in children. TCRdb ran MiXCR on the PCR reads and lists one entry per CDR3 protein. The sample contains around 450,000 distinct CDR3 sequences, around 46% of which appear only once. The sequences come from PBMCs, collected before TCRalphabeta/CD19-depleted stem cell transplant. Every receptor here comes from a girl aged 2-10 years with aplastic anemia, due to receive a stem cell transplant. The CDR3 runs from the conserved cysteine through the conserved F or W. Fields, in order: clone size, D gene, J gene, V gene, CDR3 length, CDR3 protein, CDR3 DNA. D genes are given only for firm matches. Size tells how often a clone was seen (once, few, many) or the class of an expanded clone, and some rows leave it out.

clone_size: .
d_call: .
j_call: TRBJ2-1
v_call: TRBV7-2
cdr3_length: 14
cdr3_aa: CASSHFGAGNEQFF
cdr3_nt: TGTGCCAGCAGCCACTTCGGAGCCGGTAATGAGCAGTTCTTC

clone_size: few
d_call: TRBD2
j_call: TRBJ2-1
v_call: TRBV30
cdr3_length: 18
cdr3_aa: CAWMRREARDYIYNEQFF
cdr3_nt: TGTGCCTGGATGAGGCGGGAAGCCCGGGACTACATATACAATGAGCAGTTCTTC

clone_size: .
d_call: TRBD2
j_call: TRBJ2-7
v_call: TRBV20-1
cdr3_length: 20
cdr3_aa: CSARDRSGTSVSPSVTEQYF
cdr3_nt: TGCAGTGCTAGAGATAGGAGTGGGACTAGCGTCAGCCCGAGCGTGACCGAGCAGTACTTC

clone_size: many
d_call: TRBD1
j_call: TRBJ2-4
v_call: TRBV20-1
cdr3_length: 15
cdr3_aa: CSARGQGAGGNIQYF
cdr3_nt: TGCAGTGCTAGAGGACAGGGGGCTGGCGGTAACATTCAGTACTTC

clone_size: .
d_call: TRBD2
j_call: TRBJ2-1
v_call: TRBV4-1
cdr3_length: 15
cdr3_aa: CASSHGRGAYNEQFF
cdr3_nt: TGCGCCAGCAGCCACGGACGGGGGGCCTACAATGAGCAGTTCTTC

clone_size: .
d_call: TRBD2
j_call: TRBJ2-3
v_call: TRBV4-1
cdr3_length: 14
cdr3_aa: CASGPVGGADTQYF
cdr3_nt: TGCGCCAGCGGTCCTGTCGGGGGGGCAGATACGCAGTATTTT

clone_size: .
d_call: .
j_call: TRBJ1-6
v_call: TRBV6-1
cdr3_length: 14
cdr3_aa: CASSLQGRDSPLHF
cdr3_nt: TGTGCCAGCAGCCTTCAGGGTCGGGATTCACCCCTCCACTTT

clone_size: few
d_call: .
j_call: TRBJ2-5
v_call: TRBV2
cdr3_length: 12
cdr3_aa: CASSGGSGTQYF
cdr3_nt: TGTGCCAGCAGTGGCGGTTCCGGGACCCAGTACTTC

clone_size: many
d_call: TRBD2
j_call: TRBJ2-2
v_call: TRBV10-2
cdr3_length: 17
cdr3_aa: CASRDPLAGGDTGELFF
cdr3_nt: TGCGCCAGCAGAGACCCGTTAGCGGGAGGGGACACCGGGGAGCTGTTTTTT

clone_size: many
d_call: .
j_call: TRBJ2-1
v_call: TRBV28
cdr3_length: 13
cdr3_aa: CATGGRNYNEQFF
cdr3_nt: TGTGCCACCGGTGGGAGGAACTACAATGAGCAGTTCTTC